Below are 11 T cell receptor beta chains sequenced from a single sample in a study of T cell responses to AZD1222 COVID-19 vaccine. Produced via immunoSEQ multiplex PCR; TCRdb's table is partial and in-frame only. Of 90,000 to 100,000 clones in the sample, around nine tenths were seen once. This specimen was peripheral blood, taken on day 0 of AZD1222 vaccination. The source of these receptors is an adult in good health.

The chain carries TRBV18 and TRBJ1-1, with TRBD1 matching over 7 bases. The CDR3 totals 14 residues. Per germline, CDR1 KGHSH and CDR2 LQKENI. The V gene end was trimmed by 3 bases and the J gene end by 8 bases; junction bases not matched to a gene: 9. CDR3 residues: CASSPQRDSHEAFF. DNA for the CDR3: TGTGCCAGCTCACCGCAAAGGGACAGCCACGAAGCTTTCTTT.

This chain connects TRBV28 to TRBJ2-5; possibly TRBD2 for D (5 bases). The V and J ends lost 8 bases and 3 bases respectively, with 16 bases between them. Germline V CDR1 and CDR2: MDHEN, SYDVKM. CDR3 length: 14 amino acids. CDR3 in DNA: TGTGCCAGCTCGGCTAGCTGGGCGGAAGAGACCCAGTACTTC. This encodes CASSASWAEETQYF. The full variable domain, completed using reference TRBV28 and TRBJ2-5, is DVKVTQSSRYLVKRTGEKVFLECVQDMDHENMFWYRQDPGLGLRLIYFSYDVKMKEKGDIPEGYSVSREKKERFSLILESASTNQTSMYLCASSASWAEETQYFGPGTRLLVL.

J is TRBJ2-4 and V is TRBV7-2; 10 nucleotides align to TRBD1. Losses at the gene ends were 5 bases for V and 6 bases for J; bases not matched to a gene: 4. The germline CDR1 and CDR2 sequences are SGHTA and FQGNSA. This CDR3 region has 14 residues. For the CDR3, the DNA is TGTGCCAGCAGCCCAGACAGGGGGCTAAACATTCAGTACTTC. Residues: CASSPDRGLNIQYF.

The chain combines TRBV19 with TRBJ2-2; 7 bases map to TRBD2. Trimming cost V 7 bases and J 5 bases; bases outside gene matches: 10. CDR3 size: 15 residues. The germline V gene has CDR1 LNHDA and CDR2 SQIVND (reference sequence). CDR3 region: CASTDIGGVTGELFF. The DNA of the CDR3 is TGTGCCAGTACCGACATTGGGGGGGTAACCGGGGAGCTGTTTTTT.

The chain couples TRBV15 to TRBJ1-6; D unresolved. The V gene lost 9 bases and the J gene lost 7 bases, with 16 bases spanning the gap. This CDR3 is 14 amino acids long. The V gene's germline CDR1 is LNHNV and CDR2 YYDKDF (reference sequence). CDR3 sequence: CATRQPGRNSPLHF. CDR3 DNA: TGTGCCACTAGGCAGCCGGGTCGGAATTCACCCCTCCACTTT.

The J gene is TRBJ1-1, the V gene TRBV11-2; a weak D match, TRBD1 (5 bases). V lost 5 bases and J 7 bases, leaving 11 bases between the germline ends. The CDR3 covers 12 residues. Germline V gene data show CDR1 as SGHAT and CDR2 as FQNNGV. The CDR3 is CASSTGRNEAFF. The DNA for the CDR3 is TGTGCCAGCAGCACAGGACGGAATGAAGCTTTCTTT.

The chain couples TRBV5-1 to TRBJ2-5, with D maybe TRBD2 (6 bases). The germline CDR1 and CDR2 sequences are SGHRS and YFSETQ. The CDR3 is 14 residues long. Trimming left V 2 bases short and J 2 bases short, with 10 bases between. CDR3 region: CASSLGGVQETQYF. The CDR3 DNA reads as TGCGCCAGCAGCTTAGGCGGGGTACAAGAGACCCAGTACTTC.

This sequence joins TRBV20-1 and TRBJ2-1; D ambiguous. The CDR3 runs 11 residues. Per the germline V gene, CDR1 is DFQATT and CDR2 is SNEGSKA (reference sequence). V lost 1 base and J 6 bases, leaving 4 bases between the germline ends. CDR3 sequence (DNA): TGCAGTGCTAGAGGGGGCAATGAGCAGTTCTTC. Its translation is CSARGGNEQFF.

The chain recombines TRBV30 with TRBJ1-1; D unclear. Germline values: CDR1 GTSNPN, CDR2 SVGIG (reference sequence). Trimming cost V 2 bases and J 8 bases, with 9 bases left between them. The CDR3 has 11 amino acids. CDR3 nucleotides: TGTGCCTGGAGTTCCCCCCAGGAAGCTTTCTTT. Encoded protein: CAWSSPQEAFF. The whole variable domain, remainder taken from reference TRBV30 and TRBJ1-1, is SQTIHQWPATLVQPVGSPLSLECTVEGTSNPNLYWYRQAAGRGLQLLFYSVGIGQISSEVPQNLSASRPQDRQFILSSKKLLLSDSGFYLCAWSSPQEAFFGQGTRLTVV.

The chain has TRBV5-5 and TRBJ2-5, with 10 bases aligning to TRBD1. Per the germline V gene, CDR1 is SGHKS and CDR2 is YYEKEE (reference sequence). This CDR3 spans 16 amino acids. Trimming took 4 bases from V and 4 from J; bases not matched to a gene: 10. CDR3 bases: TGTGCCAGCAGCCCTGGGACAGGGGCTTTGTTAGAGACCCAGTACTTC. It translates to CASSPGTGALLETQYF.

V is TRBV24-1 and J is TRBJ1-2; no firm D call. The CDR3 runs 12 residues. V lost 3 bases and J 7 bases, leaving 8 bases between the germline ends. Germline CDR1 KGHDR, CDR2 SFDVKD. The CDR3 loop is CATSDADSGYTF. CDR3 coding DNA: TGTGCCACCAGTGATGCCGACTCTGGCTACACCTTC.